The next 21 T cell receptor beta chains were all read from a single sample in a study of blood T cell repertoires in COVID-19. Here immunoSEQ multiplex PCR was the method, and the copy in TCRdb shows in-frame clones only, minus some. The table lists roughly 30,000 clones, 85% of them singletons. The sample comprised peripheral blood. These receptors were collected from a human donor with acute or convalescent COVID-19. The donor label of this sample is uncertain.

J is TRBJ1-6 and V is TRBV7-9; D is perhaps TRBD1 (5 bases). V was shortened by 5 bases and J by 0 bases, with 14 bases between the two germline ends. The CDR3 is 17 amino acids. The germline V gene has CDR1 SEHNR and CDR2 FQNEAQ (reference sequence). In DNA, the CDR3 is TGTGCCAGCAGCGCCCGACAGTTAAACTCCTATAATTCACCCCTCCACTTT. It codes for CASSARQLNSYNSPLHF.

V gene TRBV10-3 combines with J gene TRBJ2-3, with a tentative D call TRBD2 (5 bases). Germline loops: CDR1 ENHRY, CDR2 SYGVKD. V was shortened by 5 bases and J by 0 bases, with 9 bases between the two germline ends. The CDR3 runs 14 residues. The CDR3 reads CAISRGGSTDTQYF. In DNA form, the CDR3 reads TGTGCCATCAGTCGGGGTGGCAGCACAGATACGCAGTATTTT.

CDR3 sequence: CASSEVVYTEAFF. CDR3 in DNA: TGTGCCAGCAGTGAGGTAGTATACACTGAAGCTTTCTTT. The chain is built from TRBV2 and TRBJ1-1; D remains unclear. Trimming cost V 3 bases and J 3 bases, with 8 bases left between them. Germline CDR1 reads SNHLY; CDR2 reads FYNNEI. The CDR3 runs 13 residues.

A few counts support this clone. The V call is TRBV5-5, the J call TRBJ2-2; maybe TRBD2 (6 bases). The CDR3 length is 15 residues. From germline, CDR1 is SGHKS and CDR2 YYEKEE (reference sequence). Trimming left V 0 bases short and J 2 bases short, with 8 bases between. The CDR3 loop reads CASSLEGGNTGELFF. The CDR3 bases are TGTGCCAGCAGCTTGGAGGGAGGAAACACCGGGGAGCTGTTTTTT.

The chain combines TRBV28 with TRBJ2-7; no reliable D call. Trimming took 2 bases from V and 2 from J, leaving 10 bases between them. There are 14 residues in the CDR3. Germline V gene sequence: CDR1 MDHEN, CDR2 SYDVKM. The CDR3 bases are TGTGCCAGCAGTTTACTGGGCAGAACCTACGAGCAGTACTTC. It translates to CASSLLGRTYEQYF.

The V call is TRBV18, the J call TRBJ2-2, with 9 nucleotides matching TRBD2. Looked up from germline, CDR1 is KGHSH and CDR2 is LQKENI. V shed 1 base, J shed 5 bases, and the junction held 8 bases outside the gene matches. The length of the CDR3 is 17 residues. CDR3 in DNA: TGTGCCAGCTCACCACGTAGCGGGGGTCCGAGGACCGGGGAGCTGTTTTTT. This translates into CASSPRSGGPRTGELFF.

The chain combines TRBV7-2 with TRBJ2-1; 10 bases match TRBD2. V lost 1 base, J lost 9 bases, and 6 bases stayed unmatched. Looked up from germline, CDR1 is SGHTA and CDR2 is FQGNSA. CDR3 length: 15 amino acids. CDR3 sequence (DNA): TGTGCCAGCAGCTTAGGAGCGGGGGGGCTAAGTGAGCAGTTCTTC. Its translation: CASSLGAGGLSEQFF.

The chain recombines TRBV7-8 with TRBJ2-2; D ambiguous. V shed 5 bases and J shed 4 bases, with 17 bases lying between them. This CDR3 is 16 amino acids long. The germline CDR1 and CDR2 sequences are SGHVS and FQNEAQ. The CDR3 spells CASSPPLSSGTGELFF. Written as DNA, the CDR3 is TGTGCCAGCAGCCCCCCCCTATCCTCGGGCACCGGGGAGCTGTTTTTT.

This chain links TRBV6-2 or TRBV6-3 with TRBJ2-3; no clear D gene. This CDR3 region has 12 residues. Germline assignment: CDR1 MNHEY and CDR2 SVGEGT. Trimming took off 4 bases at V and 6 bases at J, with 8 bases between the two ends. The CDR3 bases are TGTGCCAGCAGTTCCTCCGGGGATACGCAGTATTTT. It encodes CASSSSGDTQYF.

V gene TRBV5-3 combines with J gene TRBJ1-1; TRBD1 aligns across 10 bases. TRBV5-3 is filed as an ORF, its function uncertain. The CDR3 contains 19 residues. Trimming removed 0 bases from V and 0 bases from J; junction bases left unmatched: 11. The CDR3 sequence is CARSLGVLRQGALNTEAFF. The DNA of the CDR3 is TGTGCCAGAAGCTTGGGGGTGCTGAGACAGGGGGCCCTGAACACTGAAGCTTTCTTT.

This clone has a handful of counts. The gene calls are TRBV7-3 and TRBJ2-2; 8 bases align to TRBD1. CDR1 SGHTA and CDR2 FQGTGA come from the germline V gene. The CDR3 loop spans 16 amino acids. The ends lost 2 bases at V and 7 bases at J; junction bases unmatched: 9. The chain's CDR3 is CASSLQGARVGGELFF. CDR3 coding DNA: TGTGCCAGCAGCTTACAGGGGGCGCGAGTTGGCGGGGAGCTGTTTTTT.

The rearrangement links TRBV12-3 or TRBV12-4 to TRBJ2-5; D not resolved. Trimming removed 3 bases from V and 3 bases from J, with 5 bases in between. The CDR3 has 12 residues. The CDR3 reads CASSFLKETQYF. CDR3 nucleotides: TGTGCCAGCAGTTTCCTTAAAGAGACCCAGTACTTC.

The chain links TRBV5-1 to TRBJ2-5; 11 nucleotides match TRBD2. The CDR3 length is 20 residues. Germline CDR1 is SGHRS and CDR2 is YFSETQ. V lost 2 bases and J lost 0; bases outside the gene matches: 15. CDR3 amino acids: CASSFQLTTSGVPYQETQYF. In nucleotides, the CDR3 is TGCGCCAGCAGCTTCCAATTAACGACTAGCGGGGTTCCGTACCAAGAGACCCAGTACTTC. The full variable domain, in which reference TRBV5-1 and TRBJ2-5 provide the parts outside the CDR3, is KAGVTQTPRYLIKTRGQQVTLSCSPISGHRSVSWYQQTPGQGLQFLFEYFSETQRNKGNFPGRFSGRQFSNSRSEMNVSTLELGDSALYLCASSFQLTTSGVPYQETQYFGPGTRLLVL.

The chain carries TRBV7-9 and TRBJ1-2, with a tentative D call TRBD1 (5 bases). Germline lookup yields CDR1 SEHNR and CDR2 FQNEAQ (reference sequence). Trimming left V 1 base short and J 6 bases short, with 15 bases between. The CDR3 runs 15 residues. In nucleotides, the CDR3 is TGTGCCAGCAGCTTAGGAAATACGGCGGGGGATGGCTACACCTTC. Encoded protein: CASSLGNTAGDGYTF.

This chain connects TRBV29-1 to TRBJ2-1; D unresolved. Per germline, CDR1 SQVTM and CDR2 ANQGSEA. The CDR3 contains 10 residues. The V end lost 4 bases, the J end lost 10 bases, and 8 bases lay between the germline ends. DNA for the CDR3: TGCAGCGTTGGATTCCGGGAGCAGTTCTTC. Translation: CSVGFREQFF.

CDR3 sequence (DNA): TGTGCCAGCAGCCACTCCGGGGGAGCCCAGTACTTC. Translation: CASSHSGGAQYF. The V gene is TRBV3-1 (or the pseudogene TRBV3-2), the J gene TRBJ2-5; possible D gene TRBD2, 6 bases. V was clipped by 3 bases and J by 9 bases, with 11 bases between them. The CDR3 extends over 12 amino acids. The germline V gene has CDR1 LGHDT and CDR2 YNNKEL (reference sequence).

This clone has more than one count but fewer than ten. The chain carries TRBV5-4 and TRBJ2-5; D not resolved. Germline CDR1 reads SGHNT; CDR2 reads YYREEE (reference sequence). The V end was cut by 4 bases, the J end by 0 bases, with 10 bases between. CDR3 size: 14 residues. The CDR3 is CASSPRQDQETQYF. CDR3 DNA sequence: TGTGCCAGCAGCCCCAGGCAGGACCAAGAGACCCAGTACTTC. Drawing the rest from reference TRBV5-4 and TRBJ2-5, the complete variable domain is ETGVTQSPTHLIKTRGQQVTLRCSSQSGHNTVSWYQQALGQGPQFIFQYYREEENGRGNFPPRFSGLQFPNYSSELNVNALELDDSALYLCASSPRQDQETQYFGPGTRLLVL.

The chain couples TRBV13 to TRBJ2-7, with 7 bases that match TRBD2. The CDR3 spans 16 residues. The germline V gene encodes CDR1 PRHDT and CDR2 FYEKMQ (reference sequence). V was pared by 4 bases and J by 2 bases, with 11 bases of the junction left unmatched. CDR3 in amino acids: CASSYPGGGTPYEQYF. In DNA, the CDR3 is TGTGCCAGCAGCTACCCTGGGGGGGGAACACCCTACGAGCAGTACTTC.

J is TRBJ1-5 and V is TRBV10-3; tentative D call: TRBD1 (5 bases). CDR1 is ENHRY and CDR2 is SYGVKD in the germline V gene. There are 14 residues in the CDR3. Trimming left V 5 bases short and J 7 bases short, with 15 bases between. Here the CDR3 reads CAISQQAEGQPQHF. CDR3 DNA sequence: TGTGCCATCAGTCAACAGGCAGAAGGGCAGCCCCAGCATTTT.

CDR3 protein: CASSPGTATSSGANVLTF. The CDR3 DNA is TGTGCCAGTAGTCCTGGGACAGCTACGAGCTCTGGGGCCAACGTCCTGACTTTC. The chain recombines TRBV19 with TRBJ2-6; 7 nucleotides match TRBD1. This CDR3 comprises 18 residues. Germline assignment: CDR1 LNHDA and CDR2 SQIVND (reference sequence). J lost 0 bases, V lost 5 bases, and 10 bases had no gene match. The entire variable domain, with the rest obtained from reference TRBV19 and TRBJ2-6, is as follows: DGGITQSPKYLFRKEGQNVTLSCEQNLNHDAMYWYRQDPGQGLRLIYYSQIVNDFQKGDIAEGYSVSREKKESFPLTVTSAQKNPTAFYLCASSPGTATSSGANVLTFGAGSRLTVL.

This chain connects TRBV6-1 to TRBJ2-7, with D possibly matching TRBD1 (5 bases). Germline CDR1 MNHNS, CDR2 SASEGT. V was trimmed by 2 bases and J by 2 bases, leaving 10 bases between them. The CDR3 runs 14 residues. For the CDR3, the DNA is TGTGCCAGCAGTGAACGCCAGGGCGCCTACGAGCAGTACTTC. The encoded protein is CASSERQGAYEQYF.